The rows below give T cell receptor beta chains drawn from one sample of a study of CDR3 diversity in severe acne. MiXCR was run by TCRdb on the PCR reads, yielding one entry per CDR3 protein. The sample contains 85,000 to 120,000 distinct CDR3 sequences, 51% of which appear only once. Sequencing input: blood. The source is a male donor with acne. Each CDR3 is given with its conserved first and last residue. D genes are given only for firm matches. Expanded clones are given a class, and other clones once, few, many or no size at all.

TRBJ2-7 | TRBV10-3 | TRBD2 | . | CAISERTSGRGEQYF | TGTGCCATCAGTGAAAGGACTAGCGGGAGAGGCGAGCAGTACTTC
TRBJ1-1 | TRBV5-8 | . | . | CASSLAPTVGTEAFF | TGTGCCAGCAGCTTGGCTCCGACAGTTGGGACTGAAGCTTTCTTT
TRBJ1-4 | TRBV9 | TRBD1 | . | CASSEGQGYEKLFF | TGTGCCAGCAGCGAGGGACAGGGTTATGAAAAACTGTTTTTT
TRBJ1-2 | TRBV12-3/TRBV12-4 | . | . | CASSDRGTNHYGYTF | TGTGCCAGCAGTGACCGGGGGACGAATCACTATGGCTACACCTTC
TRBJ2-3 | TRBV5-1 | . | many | CASSLDRGTDTQYF | TGCGCCAGCAGCTTGGACAGGGGCACAGATACGCAGTATTTT
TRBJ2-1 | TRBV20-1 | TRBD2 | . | CSARDPSGRSTYNEQFF | TGCAGTGCTAGAGATCCTAGCGGGAGGTCCACTTACAATGAGCAGTTCTTC
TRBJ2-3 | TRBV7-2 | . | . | CASGLSSLPDLTSTDAQYF | TGTGCCAGCGGCTTATCGTCACTTCCCGATCTTACTAGCACAGATGCGCAGTATTTT
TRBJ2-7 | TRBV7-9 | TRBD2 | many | CASSFSGSFHEQYF | TGTGCCAGCAGCTTTAGCGGGAGTTTCCACGAGCAGTACTTC
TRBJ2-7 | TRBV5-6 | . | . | CASKPGSSNEQYF | TGTGCCAGCAAACCAGGGTCGAGCAACGAGCAGTACTTC
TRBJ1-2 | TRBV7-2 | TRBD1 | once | CASSGGTDNLNYGYTF | TGTGCCAGCAGCGGCGGGACAGACAACCTCAACTATGGCTACACCTTC
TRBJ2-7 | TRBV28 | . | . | CASSPTGSAYEQYF | TGTGCCAGCAGTCCAACAGGGAGCGCCTACGAGCAGTACTTC
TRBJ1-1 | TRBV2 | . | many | CASSQDRPGTEAFF | TGTGCCAGCTCTCAAGACAGGCCGGGCACTGAAGCTTTCTTT
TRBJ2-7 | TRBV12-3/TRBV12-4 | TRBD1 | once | CASSPTGQGYEQYF | TGTGCCAGCAGTCCCACGGGACAGGGCTACGAGCAGTACTTC
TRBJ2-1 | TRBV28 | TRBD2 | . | CASSPSGGPYSEQFF | TGTGCCAGCAGCCCTAGCGGGGGACCCTACAGTGAGCAGTTCTTC
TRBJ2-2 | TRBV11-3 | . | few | CASSLVGSGELFF | TGTGCCAGCAGCTTAGTGGGGTCCGGGGAGCTGTTTTTT
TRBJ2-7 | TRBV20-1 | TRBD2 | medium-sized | CSPQPWGRDFFEQYF | TGCAGCCCTCAACCCTGGGGGAGGGACTTTTTCGAGCAGTACTTC
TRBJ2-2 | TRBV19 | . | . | CASSIGGYTGELFF | TGTGCCAGTAGTATCGGAGGGTACACCGGGGAGCTGTTTTTT